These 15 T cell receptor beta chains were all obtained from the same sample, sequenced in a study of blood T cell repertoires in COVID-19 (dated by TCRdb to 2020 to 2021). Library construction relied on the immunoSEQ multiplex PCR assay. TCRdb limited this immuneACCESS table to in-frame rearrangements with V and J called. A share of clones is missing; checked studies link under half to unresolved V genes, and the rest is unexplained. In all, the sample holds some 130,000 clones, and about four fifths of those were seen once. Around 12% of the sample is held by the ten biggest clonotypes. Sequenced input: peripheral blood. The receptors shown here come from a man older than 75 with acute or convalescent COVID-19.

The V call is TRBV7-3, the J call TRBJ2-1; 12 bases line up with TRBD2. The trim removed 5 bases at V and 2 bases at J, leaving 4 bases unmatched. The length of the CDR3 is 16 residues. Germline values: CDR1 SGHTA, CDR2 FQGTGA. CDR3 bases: TGTGCCAGCAGCGGCCGACTAGCGGGGGCCTACAATGAGCAGTTCTTC. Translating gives CASSGRLAGAYNEQFF.

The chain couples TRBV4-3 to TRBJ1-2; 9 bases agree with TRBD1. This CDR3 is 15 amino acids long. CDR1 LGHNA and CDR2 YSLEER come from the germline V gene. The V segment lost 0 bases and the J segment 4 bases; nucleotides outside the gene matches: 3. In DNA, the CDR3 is TGCGCCAGCAGCCAAGATACAGGGGGCGTCTATGGCTACACCTTC. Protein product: CASSQDTGGVYGYTF.

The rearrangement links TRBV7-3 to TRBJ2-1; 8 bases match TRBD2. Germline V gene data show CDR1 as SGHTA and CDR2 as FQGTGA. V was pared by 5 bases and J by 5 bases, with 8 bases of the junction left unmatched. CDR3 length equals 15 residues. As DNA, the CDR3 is TGTGCCAGCAGCCCGACGGGGGGGCCCAACAATGAGCAGTTCTTC. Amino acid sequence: CASSPTGGPNNEQFF.

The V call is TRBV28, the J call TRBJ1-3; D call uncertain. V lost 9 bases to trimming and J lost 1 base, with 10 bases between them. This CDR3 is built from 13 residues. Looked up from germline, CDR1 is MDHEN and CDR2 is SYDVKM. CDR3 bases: TGTGCCAGTTCCATTGTTTCTGGAAACACCATATATTTT. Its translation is CASSIVSGNTIYF. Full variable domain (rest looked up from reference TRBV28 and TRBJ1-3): DVKVTQSSRYLVKRTGEKVFLECVQDMDHENMFWYRQDPGLGLRLIYFSYDVKMKEKGDIPEGYSVSREKKERFSLILESASTNQTSMYLCASSIVSGNTIYFGEGSWLTVV.

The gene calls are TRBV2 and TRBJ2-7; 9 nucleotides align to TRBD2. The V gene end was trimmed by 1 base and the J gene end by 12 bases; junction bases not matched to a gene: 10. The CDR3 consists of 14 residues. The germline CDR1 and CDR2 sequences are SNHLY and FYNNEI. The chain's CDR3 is CASSEGGGGLPRYF. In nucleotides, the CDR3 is TGTGCCAGCAGTGAAGGCGGGGGGGGTCTCCCAAGGTACTTC.

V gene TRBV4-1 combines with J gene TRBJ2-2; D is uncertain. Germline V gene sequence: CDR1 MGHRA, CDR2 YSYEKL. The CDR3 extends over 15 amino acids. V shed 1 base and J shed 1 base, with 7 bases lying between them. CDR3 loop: CASSQVSGNTGELFF. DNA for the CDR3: TGCGCCAGCAGCCAAGTATCCGGGAACACCGGGGAGCTGTTTTTT.

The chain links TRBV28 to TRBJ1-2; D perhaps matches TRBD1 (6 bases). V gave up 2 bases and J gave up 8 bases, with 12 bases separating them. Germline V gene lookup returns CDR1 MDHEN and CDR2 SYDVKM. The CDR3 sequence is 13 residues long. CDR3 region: CASSLRQATGYTF. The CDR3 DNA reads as TGTGCCAGCAGTTTACGACAGGCAACCGGCTACACCTTC.

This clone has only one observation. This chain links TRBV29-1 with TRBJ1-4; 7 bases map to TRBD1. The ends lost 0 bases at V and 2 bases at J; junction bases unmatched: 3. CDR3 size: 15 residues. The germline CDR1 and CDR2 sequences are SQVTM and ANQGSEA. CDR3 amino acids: CSVEETGQTNEKLFF. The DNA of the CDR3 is TGCAGCGTTGAAGAGACGGGACAGACTAATGAAAAACTGTTTTTT.

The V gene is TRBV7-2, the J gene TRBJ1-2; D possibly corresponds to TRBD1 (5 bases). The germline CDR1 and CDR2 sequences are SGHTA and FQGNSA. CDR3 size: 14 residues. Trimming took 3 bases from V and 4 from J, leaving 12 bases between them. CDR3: CASSFAQVGYGYTF. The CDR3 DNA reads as TGTGCCAGCAGCTTCGCACAGGTGGGCTATGGCTACACCTTC. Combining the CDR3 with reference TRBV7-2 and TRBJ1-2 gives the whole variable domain GAGVSQSPSNKVTEKGKDVELRCDPISGHTALYWYRQSLGQGLEFLIYFQGNSAPDKSGLPSDRFSAERTGGSVSTLTIQRTQQEDSAVYLCASSFAQVGYGYTFGSGTRLTVV.

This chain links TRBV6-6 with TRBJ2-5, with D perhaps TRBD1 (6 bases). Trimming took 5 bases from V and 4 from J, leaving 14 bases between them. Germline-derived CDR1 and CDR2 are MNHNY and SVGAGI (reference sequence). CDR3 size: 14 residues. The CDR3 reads CASSKGQITETQYF. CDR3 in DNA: TGTGCCAGCAGTAAAGGACAGATTACAGAGACCCAGTACTTC.

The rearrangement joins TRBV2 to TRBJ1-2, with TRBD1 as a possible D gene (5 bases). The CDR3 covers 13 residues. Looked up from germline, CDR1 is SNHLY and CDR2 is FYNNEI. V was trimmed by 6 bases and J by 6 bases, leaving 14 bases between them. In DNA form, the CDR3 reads TGTGCCAGCAGAATAGGGGCGCCCGATGGCTACACCTTC. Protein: CASRIGAPDGYTF.

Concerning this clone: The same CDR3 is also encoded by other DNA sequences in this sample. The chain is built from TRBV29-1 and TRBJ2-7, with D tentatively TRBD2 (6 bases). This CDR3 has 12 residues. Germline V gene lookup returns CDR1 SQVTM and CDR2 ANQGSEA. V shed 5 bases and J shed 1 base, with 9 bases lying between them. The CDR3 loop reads CSVSGRSYEQYF. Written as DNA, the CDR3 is TGCAGCGTTTCAGGGAGGTCCTACGAGCAGTACTTC.

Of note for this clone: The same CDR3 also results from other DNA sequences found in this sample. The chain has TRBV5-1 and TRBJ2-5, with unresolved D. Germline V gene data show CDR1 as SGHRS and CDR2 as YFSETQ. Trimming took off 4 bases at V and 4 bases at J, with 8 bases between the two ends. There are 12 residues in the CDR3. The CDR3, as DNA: TGCGCCAGCAGCCTGCCGGGAGAGACCCAGTACTTC. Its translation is CASSLPGETQYF.

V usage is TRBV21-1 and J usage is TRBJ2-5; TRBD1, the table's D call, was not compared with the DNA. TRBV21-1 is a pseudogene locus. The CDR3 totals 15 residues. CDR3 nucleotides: TGTGCCAGCAGCTCGACAGGGGGGTACCAAGAGACCCAGTACTTC. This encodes CASSSTGGYQETQYF.

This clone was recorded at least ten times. DNA of the CDR3: TGCAGTGCTAGTGCCCGGGGCACCGGGGAGCTGTTTTTT. It encodes CSASARGTGELFF. The chain uses TRBV20-1 and TRBJ2-2, with D perhaps matching TRBD2 (5 bases). Trimming shortened V by 3 bases and J by 4 bases, and 9 bases separated the two germline ends. The CDR3 loop spans 13 amino acids. CDR1 is DFQATT and CDR2 is SNEGSKA in the germline V gene (reference sequence).